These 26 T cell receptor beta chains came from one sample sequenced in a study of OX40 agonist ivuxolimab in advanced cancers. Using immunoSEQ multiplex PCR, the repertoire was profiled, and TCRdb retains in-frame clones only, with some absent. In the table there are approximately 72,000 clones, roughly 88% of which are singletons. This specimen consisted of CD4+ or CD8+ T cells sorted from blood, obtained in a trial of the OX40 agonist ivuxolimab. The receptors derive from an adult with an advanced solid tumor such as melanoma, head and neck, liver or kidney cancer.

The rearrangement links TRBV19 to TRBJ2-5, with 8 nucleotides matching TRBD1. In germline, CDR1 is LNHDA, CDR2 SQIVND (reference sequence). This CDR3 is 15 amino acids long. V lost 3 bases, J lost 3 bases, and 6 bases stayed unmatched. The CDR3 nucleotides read TGTGCCAGTAGTATCGCCAGGGGGCCGAAAGAGACCCAGTACTTC. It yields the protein CASSIARGPKETQYF.

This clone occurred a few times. CDR3 sequence reads: CASSQDRLSYEQYF. CDR3 nucleotide sequence: TGCGCCAGCAGCCAAGATCGGTTATCCTACGAGCAGTACTTC. The rearrangement links TRBV4-3 to TRBJ2-7; D is undetermined. CDR3 length equals 14 residues. Trimming stripped 0 bases from V and 1 base from J, with 7 bases between. CDR1 and CDR2 (germline): LGHNA, YSLEER.

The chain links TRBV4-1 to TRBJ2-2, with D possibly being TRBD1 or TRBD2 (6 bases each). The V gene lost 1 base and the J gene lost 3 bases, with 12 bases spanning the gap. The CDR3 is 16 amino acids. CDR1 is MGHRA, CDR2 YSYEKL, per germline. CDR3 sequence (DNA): TGCGCCAGCAGCCAAGTTTGGGGGGCTGACACCGGGGAGCTGTTTTTT. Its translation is CASSQVWGADTGELFF.

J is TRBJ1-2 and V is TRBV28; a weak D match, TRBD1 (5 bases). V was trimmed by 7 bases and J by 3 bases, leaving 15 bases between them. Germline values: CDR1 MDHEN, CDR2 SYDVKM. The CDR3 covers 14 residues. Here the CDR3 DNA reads TGTGCCAGCATGGGCCAGGGCTTGTACTATGGCTACACCTTC. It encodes CASMGQGLYYGYTF.

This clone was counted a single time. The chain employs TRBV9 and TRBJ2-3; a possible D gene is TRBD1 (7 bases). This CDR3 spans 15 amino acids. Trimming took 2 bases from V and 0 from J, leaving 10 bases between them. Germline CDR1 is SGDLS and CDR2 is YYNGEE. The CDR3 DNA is TGTGCCAGCAGCGTGGAGGGGGCGAGCACAGATACGCAGTATTTT. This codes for CASSVEGASTDTQYF.

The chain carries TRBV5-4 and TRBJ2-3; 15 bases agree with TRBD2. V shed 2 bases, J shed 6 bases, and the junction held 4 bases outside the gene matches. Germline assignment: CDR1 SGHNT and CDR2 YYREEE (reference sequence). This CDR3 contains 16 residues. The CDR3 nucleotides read TGTGCCAGCAGCTTCCCCGGGACTAGCGGGAGGGATACGCAGTATTTT. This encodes CASSFPGTSGRDTQYF. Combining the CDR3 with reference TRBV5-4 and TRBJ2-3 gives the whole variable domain ETGVTQSPTHLIKTRGQQVTLRCSSQSGHNTVSWYQQALGQGPQFIFQYYREEENGRGNFPPRFSGLQFPNYSSELNVNALELDDSALYLCASSFPGTSGRDTQYFGPGTRLTVL.

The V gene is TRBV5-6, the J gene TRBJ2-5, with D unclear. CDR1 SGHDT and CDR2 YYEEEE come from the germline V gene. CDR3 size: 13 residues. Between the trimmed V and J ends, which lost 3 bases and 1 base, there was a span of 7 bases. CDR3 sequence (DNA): TGTGCCAGCAGCTCGACGACCCAAGAGACCCAGTACTTC. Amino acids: CASSSTTQETQYF. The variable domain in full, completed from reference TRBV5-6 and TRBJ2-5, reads DAGVTQSPTHLIKTRGQQVTLRCSPKSGHDTVSWYQQALGQGPQFIFQYYEEEERQRGNFPDRFSGHQFPNYSSELNVNALLLGDSALYLCASSSTTQETQYFGPGTRLLVL.

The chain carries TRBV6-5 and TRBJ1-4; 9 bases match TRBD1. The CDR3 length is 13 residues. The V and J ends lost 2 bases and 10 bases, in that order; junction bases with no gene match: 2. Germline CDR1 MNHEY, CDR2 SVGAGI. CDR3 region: CASSYQDRGKLFF. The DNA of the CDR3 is TGTGCCAGCAGTTACCAGGACAGGGGAAAACTGTTTTTT.

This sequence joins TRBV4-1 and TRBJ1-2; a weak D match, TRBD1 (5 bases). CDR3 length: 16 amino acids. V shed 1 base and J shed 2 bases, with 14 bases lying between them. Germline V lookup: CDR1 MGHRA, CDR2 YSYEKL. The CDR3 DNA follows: TGCGCCAGCAGCCAAGTCCTCCGGACACCAAACTATGGCTACACCTTC. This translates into CASSQVLRTPNYGYTF.

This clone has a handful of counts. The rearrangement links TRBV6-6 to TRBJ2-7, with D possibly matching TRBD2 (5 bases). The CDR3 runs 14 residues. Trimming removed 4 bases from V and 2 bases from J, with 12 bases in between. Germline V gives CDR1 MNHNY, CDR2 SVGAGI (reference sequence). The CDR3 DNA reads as TGTGCCAGCAGTTTCGCGGGCCAAGCCTACGAGCAGTACTTC. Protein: CASSFAGQAYEQYF.

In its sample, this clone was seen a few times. The CDR3 reads CASSRGLNEQFF. For the CDR3, the DNA is TGTGCCAGCAGCCGCGGACTAAATGAGCAGTTCTTC. The J gene is TRBJ2-1, the V gene TRBV7-9; D might be TRBD2 (6 bases). Germline V gives CDR1 SEHNR, CDR2 FQNEAQ (reference sequence). V dropped 5 bases and J dropped 7 bases, with 9 bases sitting between them. This CDR3 comprises 12 residues.

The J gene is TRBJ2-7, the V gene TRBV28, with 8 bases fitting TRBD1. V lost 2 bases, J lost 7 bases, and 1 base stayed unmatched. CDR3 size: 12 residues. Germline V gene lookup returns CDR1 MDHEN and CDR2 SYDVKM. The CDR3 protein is CASSLRTGEQYF. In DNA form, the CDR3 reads TGTGCCAGCAGTTTACGGACAGGGGAGCAGTACTTC.

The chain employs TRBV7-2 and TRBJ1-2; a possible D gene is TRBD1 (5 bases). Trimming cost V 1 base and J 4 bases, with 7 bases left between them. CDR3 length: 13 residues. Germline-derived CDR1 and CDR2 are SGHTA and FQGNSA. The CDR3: CASSLGQRYGYTF. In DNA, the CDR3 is TGTGCCAGCAGCTTAGGACAGCGCTATGGCTACACCTTC.

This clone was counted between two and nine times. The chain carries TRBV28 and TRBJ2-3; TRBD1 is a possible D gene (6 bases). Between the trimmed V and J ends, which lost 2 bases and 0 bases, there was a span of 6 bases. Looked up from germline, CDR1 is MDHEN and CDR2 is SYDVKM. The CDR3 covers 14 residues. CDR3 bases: TGTGCCAGCAGTTTAAGGGGGAGCACAGATACGCAGTATTTT. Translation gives CASSLRGSTDTQYF.

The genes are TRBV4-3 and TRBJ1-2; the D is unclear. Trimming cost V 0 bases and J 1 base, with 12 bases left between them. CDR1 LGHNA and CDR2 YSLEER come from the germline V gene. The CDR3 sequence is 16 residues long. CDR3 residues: CASSQDWSWNNYGYTF. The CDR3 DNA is TGCGCCAGCAGCCAAGATTGGTCGTGGAATAACTATGGCTACACCTTC.

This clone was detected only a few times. The CDR3 coding sequence is TGCGCCAGCAGCCAAGATGGTTCCGAAAAACTGTTTTTT. Translation gives CASSQDGSEKLFF. The chain employs TRBV4-3 and TRBJ1-4; unclear D gene. The CDR3 has 13 residues. V lost 0 bases and J 8 bases, leaving 7 bases between the germline ends. Looked up from germline, CDR1 is LGHNA and CDR2 is YSLEER.

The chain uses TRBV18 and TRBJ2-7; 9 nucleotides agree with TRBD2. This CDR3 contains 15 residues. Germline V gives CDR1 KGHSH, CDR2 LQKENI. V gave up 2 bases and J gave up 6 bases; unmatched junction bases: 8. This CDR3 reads CASSPDSGSIGEQYF. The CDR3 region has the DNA TGTGCCAGCTCACCAGATAGCGGGAGTATAGGCGAGCAGTACTTC.

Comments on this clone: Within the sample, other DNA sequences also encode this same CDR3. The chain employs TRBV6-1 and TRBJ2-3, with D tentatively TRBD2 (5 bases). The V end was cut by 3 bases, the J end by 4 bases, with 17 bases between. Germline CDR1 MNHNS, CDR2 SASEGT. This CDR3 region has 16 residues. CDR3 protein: CASSDSERTGSDTQYF. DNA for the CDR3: TGTGCCAGCAGTGATTCTGAGCGTACGGGGTCAGATACGCAGTATTTT.

The CDR3 protein is CASSYDPFGGDYF. CDR3 nucleotides: TGTGCCAGCAGTTACGACCCCTTTGGTGGGGATTACTTC. The chain combines TRBV2 with TRBJ2-7; D call uncertain. V gave up 5 bases and J gave up 13 bases, with 21 bases separating them. Germline V lookup: CDR1 SNHLY, CDR2 FYNNEI. The length of the CDR3 is 13 residues.

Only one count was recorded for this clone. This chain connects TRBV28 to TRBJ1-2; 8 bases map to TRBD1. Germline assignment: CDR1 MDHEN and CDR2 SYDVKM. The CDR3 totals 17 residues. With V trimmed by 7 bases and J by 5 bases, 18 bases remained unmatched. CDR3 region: CASTTLSGTGSSYGYTF. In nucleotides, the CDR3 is TGTGCCAGCACCACTCTATCCGGGACAGGAAGTTCGTATGGCTACACCTTC.

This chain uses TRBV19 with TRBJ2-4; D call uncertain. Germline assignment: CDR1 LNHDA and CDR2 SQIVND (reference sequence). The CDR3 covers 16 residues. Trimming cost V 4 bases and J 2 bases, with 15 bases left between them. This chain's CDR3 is CASSTKDVTTKNIQYF. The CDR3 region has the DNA TGTGCCAGTAGTACCAAAGACGTTACTACCAAAAACATTCAGTACTTC.

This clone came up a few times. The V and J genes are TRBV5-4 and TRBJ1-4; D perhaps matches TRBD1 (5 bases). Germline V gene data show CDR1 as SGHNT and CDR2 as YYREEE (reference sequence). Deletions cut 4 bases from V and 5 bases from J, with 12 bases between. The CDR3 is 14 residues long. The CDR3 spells CASSPGPGNEKLFF. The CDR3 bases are TGTGCCAGCAGCCCGGGACCGGGGAATGAAAAACTGTTTTTT.

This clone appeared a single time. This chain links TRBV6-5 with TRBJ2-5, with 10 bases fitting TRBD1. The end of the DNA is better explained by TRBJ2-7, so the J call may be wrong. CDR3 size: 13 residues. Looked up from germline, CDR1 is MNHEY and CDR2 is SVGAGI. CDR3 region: CASSLTGGAEQYF. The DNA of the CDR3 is TGTGCCAGCAGTTTGACAGGGGGCGCCGAGCAGTACTTC.

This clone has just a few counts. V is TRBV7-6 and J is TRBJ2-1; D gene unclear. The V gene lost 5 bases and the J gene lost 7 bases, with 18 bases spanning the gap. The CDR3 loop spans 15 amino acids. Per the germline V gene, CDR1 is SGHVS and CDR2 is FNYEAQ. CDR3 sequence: CASSRRPYAWNEQFF. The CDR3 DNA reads TGTGCCAGCAGCCGGCGGCCTTACGCTTGGAATGAGCAGTTCTTC. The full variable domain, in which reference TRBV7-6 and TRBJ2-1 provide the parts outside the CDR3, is GAGVSQSPRYKVTKRGQDVALRCDPISGHVSLYWYRQALGQGPEFLTYFNYEAQQDKSGLPNDRFSAERPEGSISTLTIQRTEQRDSAMYRCASSRRPYAWNEQFFGPGTRLTVL.

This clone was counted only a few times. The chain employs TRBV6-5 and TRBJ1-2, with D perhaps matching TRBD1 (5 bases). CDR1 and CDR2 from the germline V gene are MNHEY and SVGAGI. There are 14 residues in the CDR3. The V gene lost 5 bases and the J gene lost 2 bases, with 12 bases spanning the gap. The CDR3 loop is CASSAGQMNYGYTF. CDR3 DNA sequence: TGTGCCAGCAGTGCCGGACAAATGAACTATGGCTACACCTTC.

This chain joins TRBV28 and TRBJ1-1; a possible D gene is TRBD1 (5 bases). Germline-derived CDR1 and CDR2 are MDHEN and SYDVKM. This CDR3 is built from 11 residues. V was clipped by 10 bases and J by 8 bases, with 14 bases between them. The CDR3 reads CAIRRGREAFF. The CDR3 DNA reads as TGTGCCATACGAAGGGGCAGGGAAGCTTTCTTT.